This TCR beta chain was captured by sequencing in a study of Graves' ophthalmopathy and Graves' hyperthyroidism. Uncontrolled infections, pregnancy, lactation or other autoimmune diseases led to patient exclusion. Germline V gene sequence: CDR1 MNHEY, CDR2 SVGEGT. The CDR3 covers 10 residues. This clonotype was detected ten times or more. One junction end does not reproduce the germline sequence, and a read error may be involved. The authors amplified TCR beta CDR3 regions from RNA transcripts. After a first-round RT-PCR with HTBI primers, a second-round multiplex PCR was run. Via MiXCR, TCRdb re-called the multiplex PCR reads, giving one row per CDR3 protein. The sample contains about 380,000 distinct CDR3 sequences, approximately 15% of which appear only once.

The source is a woman under 30 with stable Graves' hyperthyroidism. Material: peripheral blood. The chain is built from TRBV6-2 or TRBV6-3 and TRBJ1-1; no definite D call. The CDR3 DNA is TGTGCCAGCAGTTCCCCCGGATGGCTATTT. Amino acid sequence: CASSSPGWLF.